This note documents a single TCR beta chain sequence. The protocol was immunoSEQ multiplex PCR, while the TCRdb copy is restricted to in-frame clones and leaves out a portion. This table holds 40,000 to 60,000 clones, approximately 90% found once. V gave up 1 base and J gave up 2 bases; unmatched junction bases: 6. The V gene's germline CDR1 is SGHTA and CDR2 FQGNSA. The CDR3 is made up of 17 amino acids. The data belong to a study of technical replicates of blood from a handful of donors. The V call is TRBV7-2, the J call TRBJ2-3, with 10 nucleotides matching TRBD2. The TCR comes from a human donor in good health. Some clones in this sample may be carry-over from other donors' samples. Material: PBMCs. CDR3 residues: CASSLVPAGGPTDTQYF. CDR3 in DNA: TGTGCCAGCAGCTTAGTACCAGCGGGAGGGCCCACAGATACGCAGTATTTT.